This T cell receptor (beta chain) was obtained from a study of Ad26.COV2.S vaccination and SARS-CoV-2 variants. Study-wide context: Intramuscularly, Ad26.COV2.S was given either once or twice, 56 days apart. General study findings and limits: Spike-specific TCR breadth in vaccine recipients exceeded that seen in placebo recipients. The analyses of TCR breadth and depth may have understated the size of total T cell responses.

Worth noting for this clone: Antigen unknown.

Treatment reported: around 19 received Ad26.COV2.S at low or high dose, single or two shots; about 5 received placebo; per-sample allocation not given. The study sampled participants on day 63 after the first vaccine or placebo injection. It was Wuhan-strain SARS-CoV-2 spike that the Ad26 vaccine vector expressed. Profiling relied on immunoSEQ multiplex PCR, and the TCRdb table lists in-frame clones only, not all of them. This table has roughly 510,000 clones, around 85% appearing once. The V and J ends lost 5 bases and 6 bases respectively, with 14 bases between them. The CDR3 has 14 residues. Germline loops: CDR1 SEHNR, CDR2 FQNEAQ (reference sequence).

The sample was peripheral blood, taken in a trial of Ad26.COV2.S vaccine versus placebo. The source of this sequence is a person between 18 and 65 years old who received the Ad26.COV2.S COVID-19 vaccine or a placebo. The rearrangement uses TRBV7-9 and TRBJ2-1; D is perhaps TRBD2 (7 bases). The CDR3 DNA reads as TGTGCCAGCAGCCGGAGGGGGGGCCCCAATGAGCAGTTCTTC. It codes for CASSRRGGPNEQFF.